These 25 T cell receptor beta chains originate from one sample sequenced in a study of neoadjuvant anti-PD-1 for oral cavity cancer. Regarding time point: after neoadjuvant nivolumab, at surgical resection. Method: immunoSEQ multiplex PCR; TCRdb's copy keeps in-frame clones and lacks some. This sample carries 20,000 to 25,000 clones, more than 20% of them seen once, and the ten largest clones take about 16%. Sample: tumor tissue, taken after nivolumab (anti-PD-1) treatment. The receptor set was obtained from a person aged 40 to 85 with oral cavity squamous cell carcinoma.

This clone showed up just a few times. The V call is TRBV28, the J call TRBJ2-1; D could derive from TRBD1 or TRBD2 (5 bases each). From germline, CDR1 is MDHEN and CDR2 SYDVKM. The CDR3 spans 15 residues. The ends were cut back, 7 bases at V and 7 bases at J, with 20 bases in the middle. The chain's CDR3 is CASTSPSSGANEQFF. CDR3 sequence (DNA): TGTGCCAGCACCTCGCCATCGTCCGGGGCTAATGAGCAGTTCTTC.

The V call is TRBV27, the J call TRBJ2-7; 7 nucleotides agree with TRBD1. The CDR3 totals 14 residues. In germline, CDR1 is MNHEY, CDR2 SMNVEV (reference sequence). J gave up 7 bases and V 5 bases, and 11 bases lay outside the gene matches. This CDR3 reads CASSLLTGTGEQYF. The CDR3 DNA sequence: TGTGCCAGCAGTCTCCTGACAGGGACGGGGGAGCAGTACTTC.

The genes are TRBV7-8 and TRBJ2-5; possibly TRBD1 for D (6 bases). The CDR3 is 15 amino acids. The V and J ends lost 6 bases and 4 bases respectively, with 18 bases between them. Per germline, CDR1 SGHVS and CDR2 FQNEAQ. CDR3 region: CASRFTGMGAETQYF. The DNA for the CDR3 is TGTGCCAGCAGATTCACAGGGATGGGGGCAGAGACCCAGTACTTC.

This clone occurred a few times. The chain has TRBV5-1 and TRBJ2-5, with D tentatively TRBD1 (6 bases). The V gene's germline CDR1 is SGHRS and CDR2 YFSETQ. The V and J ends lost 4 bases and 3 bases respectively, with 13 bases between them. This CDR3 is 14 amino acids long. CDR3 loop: CASSVSGTKETQYF. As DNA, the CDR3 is TGCGCCAGCAGCGTGTCCGGGACAAAAGAGACCCAGTACTTC.

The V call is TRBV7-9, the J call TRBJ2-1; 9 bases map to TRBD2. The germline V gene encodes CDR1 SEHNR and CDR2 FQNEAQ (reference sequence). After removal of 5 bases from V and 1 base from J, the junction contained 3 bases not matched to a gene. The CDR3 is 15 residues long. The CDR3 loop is CASSISGGSYNEQFF. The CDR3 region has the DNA TGTGCCAGCAGCATTAGCGGGGGATCCTACAATGAGCAGTTCTTC.

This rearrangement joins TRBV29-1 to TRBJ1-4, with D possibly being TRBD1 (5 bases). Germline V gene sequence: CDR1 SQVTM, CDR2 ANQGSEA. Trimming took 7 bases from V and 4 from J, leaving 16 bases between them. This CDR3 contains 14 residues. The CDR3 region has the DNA TGCAGCGCCACTGGGCAGGGTGATAATGAAAAACTGTTTTTT. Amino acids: CSATGQGDNEKLFF. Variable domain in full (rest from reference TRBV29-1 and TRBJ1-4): SAVISQKPSRDICQRGTSLTIQCQVDSQVTMMFWYRQQPGQSLTLIATANQGSEATYESGFVIDKFPISRPNLTFSTLTVSNMSPEDSSIYLCSATGQGDNEKLFFGSGTQLSVL.

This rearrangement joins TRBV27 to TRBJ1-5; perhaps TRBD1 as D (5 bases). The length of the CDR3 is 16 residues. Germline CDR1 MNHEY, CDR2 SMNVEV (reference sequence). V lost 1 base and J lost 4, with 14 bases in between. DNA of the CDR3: TGTGCCAGCAGTTTATTTGGGGGTATAGGGAATCAGCCCCAGCATTTT. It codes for CASSLFGGIGNQPQHF.

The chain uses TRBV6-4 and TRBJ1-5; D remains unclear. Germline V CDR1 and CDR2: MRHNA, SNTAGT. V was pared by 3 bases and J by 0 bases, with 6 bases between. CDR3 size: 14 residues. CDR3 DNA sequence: TGTGCCAGCAGTGAGGTCTATAGCAATCAGCCCCAGCATTTT. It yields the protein CASSEVYSNQPQHF.

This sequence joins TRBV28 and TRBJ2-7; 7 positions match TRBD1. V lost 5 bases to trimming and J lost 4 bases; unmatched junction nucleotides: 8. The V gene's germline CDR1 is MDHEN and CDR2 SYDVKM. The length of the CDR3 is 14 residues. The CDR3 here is CASSTPGTVYEQYF. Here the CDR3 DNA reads TGTGCCAGCAGTACTCCCGGGACAGTATACGAGCAGTACTTC.

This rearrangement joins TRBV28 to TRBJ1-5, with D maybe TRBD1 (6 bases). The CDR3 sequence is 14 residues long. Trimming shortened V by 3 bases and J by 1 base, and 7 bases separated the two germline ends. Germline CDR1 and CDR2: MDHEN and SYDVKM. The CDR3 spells CASSFGGSNQPQHF. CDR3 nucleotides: TGTGCCAGCAGTTTCGGGGGCAGCAATCAGCCCCAGCATTTT.

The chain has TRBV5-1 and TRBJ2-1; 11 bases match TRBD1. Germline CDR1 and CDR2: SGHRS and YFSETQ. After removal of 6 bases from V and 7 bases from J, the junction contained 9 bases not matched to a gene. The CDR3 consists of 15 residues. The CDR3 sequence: CASTPRDRGVNEQFF. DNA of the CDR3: TGCGCCAGCACCCCCCGGGACAGGGGGGTGAATGAGCAGTTCTTC.

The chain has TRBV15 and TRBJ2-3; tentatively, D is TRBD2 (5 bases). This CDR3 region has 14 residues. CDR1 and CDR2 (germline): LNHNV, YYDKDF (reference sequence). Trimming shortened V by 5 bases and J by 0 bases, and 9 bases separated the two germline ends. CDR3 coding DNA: TGTGCCACCAGCGCCGGGGTTAGCACAGATACGCAGTATTTT. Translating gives CATSAGVSTDTQYF.

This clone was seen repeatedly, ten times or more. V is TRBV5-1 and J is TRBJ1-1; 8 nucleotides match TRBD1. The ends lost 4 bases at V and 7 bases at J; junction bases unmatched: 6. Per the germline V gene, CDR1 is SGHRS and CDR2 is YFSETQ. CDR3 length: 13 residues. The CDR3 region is CASSLQGANEAFF. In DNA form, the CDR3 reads TGCGCCAGCAGCCTTCAGGGGGCCAATGAAGCTTTCTTT.

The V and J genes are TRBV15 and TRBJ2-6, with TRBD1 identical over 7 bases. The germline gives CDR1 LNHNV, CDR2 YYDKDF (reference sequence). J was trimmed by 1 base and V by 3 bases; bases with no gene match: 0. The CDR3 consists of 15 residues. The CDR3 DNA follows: TGTGCCACCAGCAGGACAGGGTCTGGGGCCAACGTCCTGACTTTC. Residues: CATSRTGSGANVLTF. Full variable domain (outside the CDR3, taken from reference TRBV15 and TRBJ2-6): DAMVIQNPRYQVTQFGKPVTLSCSQTLNHNVMYWYQQKSSQAPKLLFHYYDKDFNNEADTPDNFQSRRPNTSFCFLDIRSPGLGDTAMYLCATSRTGSGANVLTFGAGSRLTVL.

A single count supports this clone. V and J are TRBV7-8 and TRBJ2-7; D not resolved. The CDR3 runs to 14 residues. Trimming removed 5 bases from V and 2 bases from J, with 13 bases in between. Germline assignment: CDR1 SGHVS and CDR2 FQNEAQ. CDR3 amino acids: CASSRRSRAYEQYF. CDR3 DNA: TGTGCCAGCAGCCGGCGGAGCAGAGCCTACGAGCAGTACTTC. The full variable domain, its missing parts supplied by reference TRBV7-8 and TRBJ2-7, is GAGVSQSPRYKVAKRGQDVALRCDPISGHVSLFWYQQALGQGPEFLTYFQNEAQLDKSGLPSDRFFAERPEGSVSTLKIQRTQQEDSAVYLCASSRRSRAYEQYFGPGTRLTVT.

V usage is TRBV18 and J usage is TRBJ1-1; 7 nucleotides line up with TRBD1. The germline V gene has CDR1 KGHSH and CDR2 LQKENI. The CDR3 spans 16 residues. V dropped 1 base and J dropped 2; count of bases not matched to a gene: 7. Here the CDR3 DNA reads TGTGCCAGCTCACCACGATGGAGGGGGCCCAACACTGAAGCTTTCTTT. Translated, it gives CASSPRWRGPNTEAFF.

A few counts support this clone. CDR3 protein: CASSVGAGRNTEAFF. CDR3 nucleotide sequence: TGTGCCAGCAGCGTAGGGGCAGGGAGGAACACTGAAGCTTTCTTT. The chain is built from TRBV9 and TRBJ1-1, with D possibly being TRBD1 (5 bases). The CDR3 covers 15 residues. Germline V lookup: CDR1 SGDLS, CDR2 YYNGEE. V was cut by 0 bases and J by 1 base, with 10 bases left in between.

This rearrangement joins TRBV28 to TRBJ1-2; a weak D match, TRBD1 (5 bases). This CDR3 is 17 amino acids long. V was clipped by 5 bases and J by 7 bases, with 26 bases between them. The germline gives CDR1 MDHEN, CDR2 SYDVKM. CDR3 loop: CASSVSDPRGQLRGYTF. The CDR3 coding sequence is TGTGCCAGCAGTGTTAGCGACCCGAGGGGTCAGCTCCGTGGCTACACCTTC.

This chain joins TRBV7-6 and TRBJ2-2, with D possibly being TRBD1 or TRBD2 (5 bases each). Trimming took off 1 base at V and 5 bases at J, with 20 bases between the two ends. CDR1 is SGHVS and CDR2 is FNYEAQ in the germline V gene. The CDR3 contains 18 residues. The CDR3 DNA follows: TGTGCCAGCAGCTTAGGAGAGGGGCAGATACGATGGACCGGGGAGCTGTTTTTT. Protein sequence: CASSLGEGQIRWTGELFF.

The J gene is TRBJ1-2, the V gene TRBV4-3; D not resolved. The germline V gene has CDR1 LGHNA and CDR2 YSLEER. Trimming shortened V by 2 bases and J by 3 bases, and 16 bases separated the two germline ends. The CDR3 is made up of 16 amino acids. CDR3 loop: CASSQSWNRAHYGYTF. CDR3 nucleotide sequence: TGCGCCAGCAGCCAATCATGGAACCGGGCCCACTATGGCTACACCTTC.

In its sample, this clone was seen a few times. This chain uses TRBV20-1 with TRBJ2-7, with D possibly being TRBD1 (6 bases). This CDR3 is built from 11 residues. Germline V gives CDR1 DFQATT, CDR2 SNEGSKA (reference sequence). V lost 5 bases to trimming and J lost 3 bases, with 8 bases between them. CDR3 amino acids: CSAQGLYEQYF. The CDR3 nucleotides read TGCAGTGCTCAGGGGCTCTACGAGCAGTACTTC.

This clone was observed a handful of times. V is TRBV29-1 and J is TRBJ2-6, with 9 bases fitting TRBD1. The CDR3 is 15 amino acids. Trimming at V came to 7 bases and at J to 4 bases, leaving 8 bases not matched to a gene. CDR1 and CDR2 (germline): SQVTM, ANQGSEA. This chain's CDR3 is CSARTGETGANVLTF. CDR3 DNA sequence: TGCAGCGCCCGGACAGGGGAGACCGGGGCCAACGTCCTGACTTTC.

In nucleotides, the CDR3 is TGTGCCGCCGCCCCCTCTCTAGGAGAGACCCAGTACTTC. This gives the protein CAAAPSLGETQYF. The chain links TRBV19 to TRBJ2-5, with D unresolved. CDR3 length: 13 residues. V lost 11 bases and J lost 4, with 17 bases in between. CDR1 and CDR2 from the germline V gene are LNHDA and SQIVND (reference sequence). The complete variable domain, with remaining parts taken from reference TRBV19 and TRBJ2-5, reads DGGITQSPKYLFRKEGQNVTLSCEQNLNHDAMYWYRQDPGQGLRLIYYSQIVNDFQKGDIAEGYSVSREKKESFPLTVTSAQKNPTAFYLCAAAPSLGETQYFGPGTRLLVL.

The CDR3 loop is CASSFPPGLGGPGRAEAFF. The CDR3 DNA sequence: TGTGCCAGCAGCTTCCCCCCGGGACTCGGGGGACCGGGGAGGGCTGAAGCTTTCTTT. The chain recombines TRBV7-9 with TRBJ1-1; D might be TRBD1 (5 bases). The V and J ends lost 3 bases and 6 bases respectively, with 29 bases between them. CDR1 SEHNR and CDR2 FQNEAQ come from the germline V gene (reference sequence). This CDR3 is 19 amino acids long.

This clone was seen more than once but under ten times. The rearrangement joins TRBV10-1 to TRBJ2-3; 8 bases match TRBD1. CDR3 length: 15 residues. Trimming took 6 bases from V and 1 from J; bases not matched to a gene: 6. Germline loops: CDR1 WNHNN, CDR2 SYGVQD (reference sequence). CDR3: CASSDLQGGTDTQYF. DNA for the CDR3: TGCGCCAGCAGCGATTTACAGGGGGGCACAGATACGCAGTATTTT.